This T cell receptor beta chain was found in a study of T cell clones after liver transplantation. Overall study: In this trial, immunosuppression withdrawal was attempted within 2 years of liver transplant. Draws occurred before transplant, before withdrawal, and after complete or failed withdrawal. Subjects received no induction therapy and standard immunosuppression until randomization at 12-24 months post-transplant. Patients counted as tolerant after at least one year off all immunosuppression, enzymes not exceeding twice normal.

Using immunoSEQ multiplex PCR, the repertoire was profiled, and TCRdb retains in-frame clones only, with some absent. The table lists around 110,000 clones, 90% of them singletons, with 0.83% in the top ten. The CDR3 runs to 14 residues. Germline CDR1 is SGHNT and CDR2 is YENEEA. V was cut by 3 bases and J by 1 base, with 9 bases left in between. The rearrangement links TRBV11-3 to TRBJ1-1; D is ambiguous. This sample comprised CD4+ T cells from blood, obtained 12 months after liver transplant. The TCR originated in a human patient who received a liver transplant. Some of the T cells may derive from the graft donor. CDR3 residues: CASSFGISNTEAFF. CDR3 bases: TGTGCCAGCAGCTTTGGCATTTCGAACACTGAAGCTTTCTTT.